These 7 T cell receptor beta chains came from one sample sequenced in a study of control samples from healthy donors and cancer patients. The protocol was immunoSEQ multiplex PCR, while the TCRdb copy is restricted to in-frame clones and leaves out a portion. The sample lists 100,000 or so clones, approximately 90% seen once, with 0.92% in the top ten. Source material: blood. These receptors all stem from a woman aged 25-40 years in good health.

This chain links TRBV18 with TRBJ2-3; TRBD2 matches at 8 bases. CDR1 KGHSH and CDR2 LQKENI come from the germline V gene. J lost 2 bases, V lost 5 bases, and 18 bases had no gene match. The CDR3 runs 19 residues. The CDR3 DNA reads as TGTGCCAGCTCATCACAGGTCCTGTCTAGCGGGTTTACCACAGATACGCAGTATTTT. The encoded protein is CASSSQVLSSGFTTDTQYF.

The chain has TRBV5-8 and TRBJ2-1; D not certain. Germline V gene lookup returns CDR1 SGHTS and CDR2 YDEGEE. The CDR3 covers 13 residues. The V end was cut by 5 bases, the J end by 1 base, with 7 bases between. The CDR3 loop is CASRKLSYNEQFF. The CDR3 region has the DNA TGTGCCAGCAGAAAACTGTCCTACAATGAGCAGTTCTTC.

The chain recombines TRBV30 with TRBJ1-1, with unresolved D. V was cut by 0 bases and J by 3 bases, with 11 bases left in between. Germline CDR1 GTSNPN, CDR2 SVGIG (reference sequence). The CDR3 runs 14 residues. The DNA of the CDR3 is TGTGCCTGGAGTGTGCCGGCAGCTCACACTGAAGCTTTCTTT. Its protein product is CAWSVPAAHTEAFF.

The V and J genes are TRBV6-5 and TRBJ1-5; the match to TRBD1 covers 12 bases. The CDR3 is 15 amino acids. Losses at the gene ends were 6 bases for V and 5 bases for J; bases not matched to a gene: 5. CDR1 is MNHEY and CDR2 is SVGAGI in the germline V gene. The DNA of the CDR3 is TGTGCCAGCAGGGGACAGGGGGCAGGATATCAGCCCCAGCATTTT. It codes for CASRGQGAGYQPQHF.

This chain joins TRBV28 and TRBJ2-7; the D gene is possibly TRBD2 (6 bases). The CDR3 has 15 residues. Trimming removed 4 bases from V and 2 bases from J, with 15 bases in between. Germline CDR1 and CDR2: MDHEN and SYDVKM. The CDR3 DNA reads as TGTGCCAGCAGTTACCTTAGCGGCGTAACCTACGAGCAGTACTTC. It translates to CASSYLSGVTYEQYF.

The J gene is TRBJ2-7, the V gene TRBV29-1, with TRBD2 matching over 7 bases. The CDR3 consists of 12 residues. Germline values: CDR1 SQVTM, CDR2 ANQGSEA. With 6 bases clipped from V and 3 bases from J, the junction kept 5 bases outside the gene matches. DNA for the CDR3: TGCAGCGTAACCGGGACTAACTACGAGCAGTACTTC. This sequence encodes CSVTGTNYEQYF.

The sample holds one count of this clone. The rearrangement links TRBV7-9 to TRBJ2-2; 9 bases match TRBD2. This CDR3 is built from 16 residues. Losses at the gene ends were 4 bases for V and 3 bases for J; bases not matched to a gene: 6. The germline CDR1 and CDR2 sequences are SEHNR and FQNEAQ (reference sequence). CDR3 in DNA: TGTGCCAGCAGCTCCCGCCGCGGGAGGGACACCGGGGAGCTGTTTTTT. This encodes CASSSRRGRDTGELFF.